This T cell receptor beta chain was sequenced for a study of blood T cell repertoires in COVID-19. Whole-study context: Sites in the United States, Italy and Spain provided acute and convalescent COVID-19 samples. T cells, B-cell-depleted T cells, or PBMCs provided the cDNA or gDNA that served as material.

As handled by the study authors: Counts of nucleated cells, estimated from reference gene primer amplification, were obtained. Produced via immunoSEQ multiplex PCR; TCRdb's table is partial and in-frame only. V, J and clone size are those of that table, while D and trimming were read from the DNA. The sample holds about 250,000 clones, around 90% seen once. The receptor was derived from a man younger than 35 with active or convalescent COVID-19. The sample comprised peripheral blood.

In nucleotides, the CDR3 is TGTGCCAGCAGCCATCCCGGGACAGACTACGAGCAGTACTTC. This encodes CASSHPGTDYEQYF. The chain uses TRBV3-1 (or the pseudogene TRBV3-2) and TRBJ2-7; TRBD1 agrees at 7 bases. V was pared by 3 bases and J by 3 bases, with 5 bases of the junction left unmatched. Germline V gene sequence: CDR1 LGHDT, CDR2 YNNKEL (reference sequence). This CDR3 region has 14 residues.